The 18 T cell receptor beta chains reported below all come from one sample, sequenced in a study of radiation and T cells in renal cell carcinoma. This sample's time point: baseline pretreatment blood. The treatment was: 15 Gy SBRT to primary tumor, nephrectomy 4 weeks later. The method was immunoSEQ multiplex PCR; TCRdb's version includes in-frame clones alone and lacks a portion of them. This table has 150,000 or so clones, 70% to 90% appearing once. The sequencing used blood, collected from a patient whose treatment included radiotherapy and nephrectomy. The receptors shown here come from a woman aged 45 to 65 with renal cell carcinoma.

The CDR3, as DNA: TGTGCCAGCAGCTTTAACAGGGGGGGGGAGCTGTTTTTT. As protein: CASSFNRGGELFF. The chain recombines TRBV7-2 with TRBJ2-2; 8 nucleotides align to TRBD1. The CDR3 is 13 residues long. Germline CDR1 is SGHTA and CDR2 is FQGNSA. Trimming at V came to 3 bases and at J to 8 bases, leaving 2 bases not matched to a gene.

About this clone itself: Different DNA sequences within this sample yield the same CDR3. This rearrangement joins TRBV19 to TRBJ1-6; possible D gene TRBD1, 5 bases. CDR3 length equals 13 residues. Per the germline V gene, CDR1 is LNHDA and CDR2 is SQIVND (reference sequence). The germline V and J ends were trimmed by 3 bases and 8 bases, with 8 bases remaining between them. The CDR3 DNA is TGTGCCAGTAGTATTGGGGGGGATTCACCCCTCCACTTT. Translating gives CASSIGGDSPLHF.

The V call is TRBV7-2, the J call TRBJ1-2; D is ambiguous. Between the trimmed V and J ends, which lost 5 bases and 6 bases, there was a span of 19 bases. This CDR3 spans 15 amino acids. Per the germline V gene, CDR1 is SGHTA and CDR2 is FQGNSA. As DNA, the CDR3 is TGTGCCAGCAGCCTCCCGGACTCGTCTTTTAATGGCTACACCTTC. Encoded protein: CASSLPDSSFNGYTF.

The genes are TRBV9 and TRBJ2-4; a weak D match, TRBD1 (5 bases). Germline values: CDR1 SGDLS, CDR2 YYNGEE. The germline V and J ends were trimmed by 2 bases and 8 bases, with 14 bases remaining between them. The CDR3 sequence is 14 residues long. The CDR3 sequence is CASSVGSVGDIQYF. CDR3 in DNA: TGTGCCAGCAGCGTGGGGTCGGTAGGGGACATTCAGTACTTC.

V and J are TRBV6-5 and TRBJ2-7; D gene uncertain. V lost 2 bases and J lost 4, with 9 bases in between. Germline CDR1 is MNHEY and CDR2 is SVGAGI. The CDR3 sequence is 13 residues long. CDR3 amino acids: CASSYRELYEQYF. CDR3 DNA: TGTGCCAGCAGTTACCGCGAACTATACGAGCAGTACTTC.

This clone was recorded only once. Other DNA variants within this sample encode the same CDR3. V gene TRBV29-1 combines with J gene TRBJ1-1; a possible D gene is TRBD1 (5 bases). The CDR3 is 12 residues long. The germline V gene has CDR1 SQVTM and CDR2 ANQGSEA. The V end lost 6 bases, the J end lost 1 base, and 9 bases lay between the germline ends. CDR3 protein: CSVGQGNTEAFF. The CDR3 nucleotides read TGCAGCGTGGGCCAGGGGAACACTGAAGCTTTCTTT. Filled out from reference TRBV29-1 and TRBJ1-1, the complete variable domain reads SAVISQKPSRDICQRGTSLTIQCQVDSQVTMMFWYRQQPGQSLTLIATANQGSEATYESGFVIDKFPISRPNLTFSTLTVSNMSPEDSSIYLCSVGQGNTEAFFGQGTRLTVV.

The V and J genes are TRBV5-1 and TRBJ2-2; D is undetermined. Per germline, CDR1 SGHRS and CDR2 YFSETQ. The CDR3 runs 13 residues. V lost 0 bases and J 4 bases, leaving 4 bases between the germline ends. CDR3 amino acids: CASSLGGTGELFF. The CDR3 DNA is TGCGCCAGCAGCTTGGGGGGCACCGGGGAGCTGTTTTTT.

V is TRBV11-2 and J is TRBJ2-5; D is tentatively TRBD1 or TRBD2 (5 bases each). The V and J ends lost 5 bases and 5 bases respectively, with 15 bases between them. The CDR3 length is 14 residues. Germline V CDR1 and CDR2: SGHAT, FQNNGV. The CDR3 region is CASSPKRGVETQYF. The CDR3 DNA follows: TGTGCCAGCAGCCCTAAACGGGGCGTCGAGACCCAGTACTTC.

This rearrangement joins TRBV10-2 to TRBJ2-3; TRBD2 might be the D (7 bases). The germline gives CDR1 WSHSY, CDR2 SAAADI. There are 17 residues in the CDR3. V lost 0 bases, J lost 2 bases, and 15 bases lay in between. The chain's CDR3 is CASSESEGGGYTDTQYF. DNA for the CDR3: TGCGCCAGCAGTGAGTCCGAAGGGGGGGGATACACAGATACGCAGTATTTT.

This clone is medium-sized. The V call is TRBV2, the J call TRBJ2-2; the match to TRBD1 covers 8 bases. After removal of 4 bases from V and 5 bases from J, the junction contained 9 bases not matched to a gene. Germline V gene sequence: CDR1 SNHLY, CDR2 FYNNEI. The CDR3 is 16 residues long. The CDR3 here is CASSVARTGQTGELFF. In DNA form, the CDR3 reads TGTGCCAGCAGTGTCGCCCGGACAGGGCAAACCGGGGAGCTGTTTTTT.

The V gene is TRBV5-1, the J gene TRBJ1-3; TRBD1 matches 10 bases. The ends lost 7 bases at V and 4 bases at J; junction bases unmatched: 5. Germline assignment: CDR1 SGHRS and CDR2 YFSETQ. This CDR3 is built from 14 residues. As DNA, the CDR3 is TGCGCCAGCTTCGACAGGGGGCGAGGAAACACCATATATTTT. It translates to CASFDRGRGNTIYF.

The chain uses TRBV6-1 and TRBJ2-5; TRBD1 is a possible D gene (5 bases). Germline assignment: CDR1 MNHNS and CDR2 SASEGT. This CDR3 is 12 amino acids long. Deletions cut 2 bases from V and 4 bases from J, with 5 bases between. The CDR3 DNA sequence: TGTGCCAGCAGTGAAAGGGGAGAGACCCAGTACTTC. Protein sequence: CASSERGETQYF.

CDR3 nucleotide sequence: TGTGCCTGGCTCCAGGGGCCGGGGGAGACCCAGTACTTC. Its protein is CAWLQGPGETQYF. The chain carries TRBV30 and TRBJ2-5, with D perhaps TRBD1 (6 bases). The ends were cut back, 5 bases at V and 5 bases at J, with 15 bases in the middle. CDR1 GTSNPN and CDR2 SVGIG come from the germline V gene (reference sequence). CDR3 length equals 13 residues.

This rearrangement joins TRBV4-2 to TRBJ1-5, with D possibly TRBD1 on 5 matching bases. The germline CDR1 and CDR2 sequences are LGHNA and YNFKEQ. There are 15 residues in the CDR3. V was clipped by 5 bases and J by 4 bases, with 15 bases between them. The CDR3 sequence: CASSDGARDNQPQHF. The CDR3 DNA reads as TGTGCCAGCAGCGACGGGGCAAGGGATAATCAGCCCCAGCATTTT.

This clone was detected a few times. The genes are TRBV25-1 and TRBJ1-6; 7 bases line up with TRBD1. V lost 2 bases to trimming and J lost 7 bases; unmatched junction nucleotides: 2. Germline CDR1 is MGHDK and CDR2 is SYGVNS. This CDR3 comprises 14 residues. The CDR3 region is CASSEEQGNSPLHF. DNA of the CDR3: TGTGCCAGCAGTGAAGAACAGGGGAATTCACCCCTCCACTTT.

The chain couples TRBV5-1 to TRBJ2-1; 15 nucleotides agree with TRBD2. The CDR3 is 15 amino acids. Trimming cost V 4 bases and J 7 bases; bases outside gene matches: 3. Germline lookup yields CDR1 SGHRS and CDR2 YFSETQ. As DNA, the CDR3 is TGCGCCAGCAGCGGACTAGCGGGGGGGCAGAATGAGCAGTTCTTC. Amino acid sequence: CASSGLAGGQNEQFF.

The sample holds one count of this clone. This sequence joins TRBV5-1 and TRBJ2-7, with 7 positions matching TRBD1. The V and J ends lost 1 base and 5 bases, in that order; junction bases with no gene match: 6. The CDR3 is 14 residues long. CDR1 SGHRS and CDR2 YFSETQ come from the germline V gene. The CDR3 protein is CASSLTTGVDEQYF. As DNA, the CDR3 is TGCGCCAGCAGCTTGACCACAGGGGTCGACGAGCAGTACTTC.

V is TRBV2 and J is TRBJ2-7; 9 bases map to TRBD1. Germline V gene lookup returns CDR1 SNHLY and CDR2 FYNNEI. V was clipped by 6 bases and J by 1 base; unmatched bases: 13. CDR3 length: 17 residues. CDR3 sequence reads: CASSLTKTGGASYEQYF. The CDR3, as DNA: TGTGCCAGCAGCCTTACAAAAACAGGGGGCGCGTCCTACGAGCAGTACTTC.